The rows below give T cell receptor beta chains drawn from one sample of a study of blood T cell repertoires in COVID-19. TCRdb's copy holds only in-frame clones and misses some; the assay was immunoSEQ multiplex PCR. The top ten hold more than 7.5% of the sample, which has roughly 170,000 clones, 70% to 90% seen once. The source material was peripheral blood. Every receptor here comes from a middle-aged man who had recovered from COVID-19. The CDR3 runs from the conserved cysteine through the conserved F or W. The D gene is left open where the match is weak. A row's size may be missing; if present it is once, few, many or a size class.

TRBV6-5,NA,NA,TRBJ1-3,CASSLSGFPGNTIYF,TGTGCCAGCAGTCTATCAGGGTTTCCTGGAAACACCATATATTTT
TRBV30,NA,NA,TRBJ2-2,CAWSFTGTGELFF,TGTGCCTGGAGTTTCACAGGGACCGGGGAGCTGTTTTTT
TRBV2,NA,NA,TRBJ2-3,CASSVWSFTSTDTQYF,TGTGCCAGCAGTGTATGGAGCTTTACTAGCACAGATACGCAGTATTTT
TRBV5-8,NA,NA,TRBJ2-2,CASSLVARGTGELFF,TGTGCCAGCAGCTTGGTCGCCAGGGGCACCGGGGAGCTGTTTTTT
TRBV30,NA,TRBD1,TRBJ1-6,CAWSARTTGEVSPLHF,TGTGCCTGGAGCGCTCGGACGACAGGGGAAGTCTCACCCCTCCACTTT
TRBV7-9,NA,NA,TRBJ2-7,CASSSPREPEQGTYEQYF,TGTGCCAGCAGCTCTCCCCGGGAGCCCGAACAGGGGACCTACGAGCAGTACTTC
TRBV27,NA,TRBD1,TRBJ1-1,CASLEGDRVLNTEAFF,TGTGCCAGCCTGGAGGGGGACAGGGTTCTAAACACTGAAGCTTTCTTT
TRBV6-5,NA,NA,TRBJ2-4,CASSYTGALAKNIQYF,TGTGCCAGCAGTTACACGGGAGCATTAGCCAAAAACATTCAGTACTTC
TRBV2,NA,TRBD1,TRBJ2-2,CASSWTGGSTGELFF,TGTGCCAGCAGTTGGACAGGGGGCAGTACCGGGGAGCTGTTTTTT
TRBV6-2/TRBV6-3,few,TRBD1,TRBJ1-5,CASSSGQHNQPQHF,TGTGCCAGCAGCTCGGGACAGCACAATCAGCCCCAGCATTTT
TRBV6-2/TRBV6-3,NA,NA,TRBJ1-2,CASSYSVISGYTF,TGTGCCAGCAGTTACTCAGTCATCAGTGGCTACACCTTC
TRBV2,NA,NA,TRBJ2-7,CASRPGTRIWGEQYF,TGTGCCAGCAGGCCCGGGACACGGATTTGGGGGGAGCAGTACTTC
TRBV3-1/TRBV3-2,NA,TRBD1,TRBJ2-5,CASSQPIRTGRGETQYF,TGTGCCAGCAGCCAGCCCATTCGGACAGGGAGAGGAGAGACCCAGTACTTC
TRBV28,NA,NA,TRBJ2-3,CASSFRDTLTDTQYF,TGTGCCAGCAGTTTCCGGGACACACTCACAGATACGCAGTATTTT
TRBV9,NA,TRBD1,TRBJ2-1,CASSVGGTGFNEQFF,TGTGCCAGCAGCGTAGGAGGGACAGGGTTCAATGAGCAGTTCTTC
TRBV7-9,NA,NA,TRBJ2-3,CASSFEGDAQYF,TGTGCCAGCAGCTTTGAGGGGGATGCGCAGTATTTT
TRBV19,NA,NA,TRBJ2-7,CASSVGSSYEQYF,TGTGCCAGTAGTGTAGGGAGCTCCTACGAGCAGTACTTC
TRBV19,NA,TRBD2,TRBJ2-7,CASSRTSGSSYEQYF,TGTGCCAGTAGCAGGACTAGCGGCAGCTCCTACGAGCAGTACTTC
TRBV9,many,NA,TRBJ2-1,CASSVADNEQFF,TGTGCCAGCAGCGTAGCTGACAATGAGCAGTTCTTC
TRBV4-1,NA,NA,TRBJ2-5,CASSQNPTGFQETQYF,TGCGCCAGCAGCCAAAATCCGACGGGGTTTCAAGAGACCCAGTACTTC
TRBV7-2,NA,TRBD1,TRBJ1-1,CASSLPRDSWGNTEAFF,TGTGCCAGCAGCTTACCCAGGGACAGCTGGGGGAACACTGAAGCTTTCTTT
TRBV2,once,NA,TRBJ2-2,CASSDGRGTTGELFF,TGTGCCAGCAGTGACGGAAGGGGAACCACCGGGGAGCTGTTTTTT
TRBV14,NA,NA,TRBJ2-3,CASSQRGAGLSTDTQYF,TGTGCCAGCAGCCAGAGGGGTGCGGGATTAAGCACAGATACGCAGTATTTT
TRBV20-1,NA,NA,TRBJ1-4,CSASGNEKLFF,TGCAGTGCATCCGGGAATGAAAAACTGTTTTTT
TRBV9,NA,TRBD2,TRBJ2-2,CASSRLAGGELFF,TGTGCCAGCAGTAGACTAGCGGGCGGGGAGCTGTTTTTT
TRBV19,NA,NA,TRBJ1-5,CASSISGNSNQPQHF,TGTGCCAGTAGTATTTCGGGGAATAGCAATCAGCCCCAGCATTTT
TRBV21-1,NA,NA,TRBJ2-1,CASSKEEFRGHSKDEQFF,TGTGCCAGCAGCAAAGAAGAGTTCAGGGGGCACTCGAAGGATGAGCAGTTCTTC
TRBV7-2,many,NA,TRBJ2-7,CASSFGQGGEQYF,TGTGCCAGCAGCTTTGGGCAGGGAGGCGAGCAGTACTTC
TRBV28,NA,NA,TRBJ2-7,CASSGQFYEQYF,TGTGCCAGCAGTGGACAGTTCTACGAGCAGTACTTC
TRBV28,NA,NA,TRBJ2-7,CATTWRASSYEQYF,TGTGCCACCACTTGGAGGGCGAGCTCCTACGAGCAGTACTTC
TRBV7-2,once,TRBD2,TRBJ2-2,CASSLGGANTGELFF,TGTGCCAGCAGCTTGGGGGGGGCGAACACCGGGGAGCTGTTTTTT
TRBV10-3,NA,TRBD1,TRBJ1-1,CATRDRVNTEAFF,TGTGCCACTAGGGACAGAGTGAACACTGAAGCTTTCTTT
TRBV10-3,NA,NA,TRBJ2-7,CAIRGTDSYEQYF,TGTGCCATCAGAGGCACAGATTCCTACGAGCAGTACTTC
TRBV6-5,NA,TRBD2,TRBJ2-3,CASSYSRAGGLGTQYF,TGTGCCAGCAGTTACTCGAGAGCGGGGGGGTTGGGTACGCAGTATTTT
TRBV6-5,NA,TRBD1,TRBJ2-7,CASKPGQQNYEQYF,TGTGCCAGCAAACCGGGACAGCAAAACTACGAGCAGTACTTC
TRBV30,NA,NA,TRBJ1-5,CASWSGDSNQPQHF,TGTGCCTCATGGAGTGGAGATAGCAATCAGCCCCAGCATTTT
TRBV9,NA,NA,TRBJ2-7,CASSVGMRDSYEQYF,TGTGCCAGCAGCGTAGGTATGCGGGACTCCTACGAGCAGTACTTC
TRBV12-3/TRBV12-4,NA,NA,TRBJ1-2,CASSLRQTYGYTF,TGTGCCAGCAGTTTAAGACAGACGTATGGCTACACCTTC
TRBV11-3,NA,TRBD1,TRBJ2-1,CASSLNRGLYNEQFF,TGTGCCAGCAGCTTAAACAGGGGCCTCTACAATGAGCAGTTCTTC
TRBV7-2,NA,TRBD2,TRBJ2-5,CASTRLAGSWETQYF,TGTGCCAGCACCCGACTAGCGGGTTCGTGGGAGACCCAGTACTTC
TRBV27,many,NA,TRBJ2-6,CASYGGHSGANVLTF,TGTGCCAGCTACGGCGGCCACTCTGGGGCCAACGTCCTGACTTTC
TRBV27,NA,TRBD1,TRBJ2-7,CASSLGQLYEQYF,TGTGCCAGCAGTTTGGGACAGCTATACGAGCAGTACTTC
TRBV24-1,NA,NA,TRBJ2-6,CATSDRYPGANVLTF,TGTGCCACCAGTGATCGGTACCCTGGGGCCAACGTCCTGACTTTC
TRBV29-1,NA,NA,TRBJ1-1,CSVEVKGVTTEAFF,TGCAGCGTTGAAGTTAAAGGGGTGACTACTGAAGCTTTCTTT
TRBV19,NA,NA,TRBJ1-5,CASSMEGSQPQHF,TGTGCCAGTAGTATGGAGGGTAGTCAGCCCCAGCATTTT
TRBV6-2/TRBV6-3,NA,NA,TRBJ2-7,CASSLQGYEQYF,TGTGCCAGCAGTTTACAGGGATACGAGCAGTACTTC
TRBV19,NA,NA,TRBJ1-5,CASSIRGRNQPQHF,TGTGCCAGTAGTATTCGGGGGAGGAATCAGCCCCAGCATTTT
TRBV4-3,NA,NA,TRBJ2-3,CASSPDGAGSTDTQYF,TGCGCCAGCAGCCCCGATGGGGCGGGGAGCACAGATACGCAGTATTTT